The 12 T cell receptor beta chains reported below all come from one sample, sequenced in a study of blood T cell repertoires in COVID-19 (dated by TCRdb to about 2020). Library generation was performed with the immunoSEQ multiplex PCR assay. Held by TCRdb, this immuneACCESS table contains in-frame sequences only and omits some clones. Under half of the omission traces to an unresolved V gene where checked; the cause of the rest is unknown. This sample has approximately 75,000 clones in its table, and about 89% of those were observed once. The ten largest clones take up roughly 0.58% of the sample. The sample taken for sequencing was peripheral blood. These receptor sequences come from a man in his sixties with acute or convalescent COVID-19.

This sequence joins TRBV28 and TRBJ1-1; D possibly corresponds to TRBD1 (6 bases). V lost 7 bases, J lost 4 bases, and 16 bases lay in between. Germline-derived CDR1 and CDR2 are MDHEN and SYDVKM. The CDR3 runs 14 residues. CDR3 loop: CASIATGLRTEAFF. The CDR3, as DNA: TGTGCCAGCATAGCTACAGGGTTGCGCACTGAAGCTTTCTTT.

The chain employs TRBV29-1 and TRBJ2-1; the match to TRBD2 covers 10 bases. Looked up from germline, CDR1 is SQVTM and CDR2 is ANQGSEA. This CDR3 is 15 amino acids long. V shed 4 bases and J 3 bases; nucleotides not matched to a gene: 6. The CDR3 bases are TGCAGCGTTGGAGAAGCGGGAGGGGGCTACAATGAGCAGTTCTTC. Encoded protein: CSVGEAGGGYNEQFF.

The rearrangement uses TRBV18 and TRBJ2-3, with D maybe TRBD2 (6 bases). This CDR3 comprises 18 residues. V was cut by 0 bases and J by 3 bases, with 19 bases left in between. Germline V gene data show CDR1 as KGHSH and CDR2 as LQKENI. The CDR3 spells CASSPPRGGTSGTDTQYF. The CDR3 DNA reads TGTGCCAGCTCACCACCGAGGGGTGGGACTTCGGGGACAGATACGCAGTATTTT.

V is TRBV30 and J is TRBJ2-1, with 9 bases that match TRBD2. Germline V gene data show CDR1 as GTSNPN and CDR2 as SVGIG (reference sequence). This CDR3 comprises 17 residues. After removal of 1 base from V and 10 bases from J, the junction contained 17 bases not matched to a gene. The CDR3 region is CAWSAPSTSGPNGEQFF. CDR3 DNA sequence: TGTGCCTGGAGTGCTCCCTCGACTAGCGGCCCGAATGGGGAGCAGTTCTTC.

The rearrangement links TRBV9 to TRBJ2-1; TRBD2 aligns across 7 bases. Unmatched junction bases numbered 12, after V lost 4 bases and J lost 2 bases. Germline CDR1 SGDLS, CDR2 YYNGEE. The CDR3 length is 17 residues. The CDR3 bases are TGTGCCAGCAGCTCCCCTACTGGTCTAGCGGCCTACAATGAGCAGTTCTTC. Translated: CASSSPTGLAAYNEQFF. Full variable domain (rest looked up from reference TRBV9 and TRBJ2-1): DSGVTQTPKHLITATGQRVTLRCSPRSGDLSVYWYQQSLDQGLQFLIQYYNGEERAKGNILERFSAQQFPDLHSELNLSSLELGDSALYFCASSSPTGLAAYNEQFFGPGTRLTVL.

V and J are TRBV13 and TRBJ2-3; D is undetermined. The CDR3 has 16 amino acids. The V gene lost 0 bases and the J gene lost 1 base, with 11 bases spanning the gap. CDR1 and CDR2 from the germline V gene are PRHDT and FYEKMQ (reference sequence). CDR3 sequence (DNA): TGTGCCAGCAGCTTAGGGGGCCAGTGGGGCACAGATACGCAGTATTTT. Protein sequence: CASSLGGQWGTDTQYF.

The CDR3 DNA follows: TGTGCCAGCAGTGAACAGGGGGCCTTCGGGACCGGGGAGCTGTTTTTT. Its protein is CASSEQGAFGTGELFF. J is TRBJ2-2 and V is TRBV6-1; 8 bases are a match to TRBD1. The V gene's germline CDR1 is MNHNS and CDR2 SASEGT. This CDR3 is built from 16 residues. The ends lost 2 bases at V and 5 bases at J; junction bases unmatched: 7.

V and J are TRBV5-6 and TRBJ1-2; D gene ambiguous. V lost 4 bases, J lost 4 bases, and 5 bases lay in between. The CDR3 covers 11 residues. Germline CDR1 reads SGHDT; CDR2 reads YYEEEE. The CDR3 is CASSPGYGYTF. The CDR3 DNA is TGTGCCAGCAGCCCCGGCTATGGCTACACCTTC.

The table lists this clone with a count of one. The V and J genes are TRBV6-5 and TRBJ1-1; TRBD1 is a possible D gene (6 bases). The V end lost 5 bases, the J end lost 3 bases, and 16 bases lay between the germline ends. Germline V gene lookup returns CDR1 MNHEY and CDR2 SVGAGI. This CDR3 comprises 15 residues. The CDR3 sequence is CASSITGSLDTEAFF. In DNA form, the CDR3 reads TGTGCCAGCAGTATCACAGGGTCATTAGACACTGAAGCTTTCTTT.

CDR3 protein: CASRTGTTSTNEKLFF. The CDR3 DNA sequence: TGCGCCAGCAGAACCGGGACAACATCAACTAATGAAAAACTGTTTTTT. The chain combines TRBV10-2 with TRBJ1-4; D is possibly TRBD1 (6 bases). With 6 bases removed from V and 0 bases from J, the gap between germline ends came to 14 bases. CDR1 and CDR2 from the germline V gene are WSHSY and SAAADI. This CDR3 is 16 amino acids long.

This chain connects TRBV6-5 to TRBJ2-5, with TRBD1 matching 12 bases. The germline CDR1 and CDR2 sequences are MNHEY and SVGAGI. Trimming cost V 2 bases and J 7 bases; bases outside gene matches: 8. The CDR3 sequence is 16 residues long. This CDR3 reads CASSYRDRGRPGTQYF. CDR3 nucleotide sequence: TGTGCCAGCAGTTACCGGGACAGGGGGCGTCCCGGGACCCAGTACTTC.

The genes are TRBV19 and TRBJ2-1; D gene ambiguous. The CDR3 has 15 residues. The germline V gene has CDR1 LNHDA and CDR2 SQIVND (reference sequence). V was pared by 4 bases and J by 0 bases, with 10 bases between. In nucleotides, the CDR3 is TGTGCCAGTAGTACCCAGTATTCCTCCTACAATGAGCAGTTCTTC. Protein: CASSTQYSSYNEQFF.